The present TCR beta chain was sequenced within a study of CD8 T cells in ankylosing spondylitis. Study-level findings and limits: Ankylosing spondylitis blood seemed to carry a telltale TCR beta motif made of fewer than ten highly homologous variants. Several of the motif variants were reported before in synovial fluid and blood from reactive arthritis. Reported data indicate significant enrichment of disease-linked clones within matched ankylosing spondylitis synovial fluid.

This clonotype was recorded many times. Its target is not known. Researchers built TCR beta libraries using quantitative 5'-RACE with molecular barcodes. TCRdb itself ran the 5' RACE reads through MiXCR, one entry per CDR3 protein. The table has approximately 260,000 distinct CDR3 sequences, around 7.8% seen once. The CDR3 spans 13 residues. Germline V gene data show CDR1 as SGHRS and CDR2 as YFSETQ. Trimming cost V 2 bases and J 5 bases, with 9 bases left between them. J is TRBJ2-3 and V is TRBV5-1; TRBD1 is a possible D gene (5 bases). This clonotype was obtained from a male donor with ankylosing spondylitis or in good health (not recorded which). Sequencing was carried out using blood, either unsorted or a sorted T cell fraction (not recorded which). The CDR3 sequence is CASSFYDRDTQYF. The CDR3 bases are TGCGCCAGCAGCTTCTACGACAGAGATACGCAGTATTTT.